The 8 T cell receptor beta chains in this list originate from one sample, sequenced in a study of immune evolution from preneoplasia to lung adenocarcinoma. The assay was immunoSEQ multiplex PCR, and TCRdb's table has in-frame clones only and misses some. Here the sample spans thousands of clones, roughly 76% being singletons. Source material: FFPE invasive lung adenocarcinoma tissue. Receptors were obtained from a person aged 55 to 70 with lung adenocarcinoma.

V is TRBV11-2 and J is TRBJ2-3; D is uncertain. CDR1 is SGHAT and CDR2 is FQNNGV in the germline V gene. V lost 6 bases to trimming and J lost 3 bases, with 16 bases between them. There are 15 residues in the CDR3. CDR3 sequence (DNA): TGTGCCAGCAGTTACTCCCCGGTCACAACAGATACGCAGTATTTT. This gives the protein CASSYSPVTTDTQYF.

This chain uses TRBV7-8 with TRBJ1-1; D gene uncertain. V was pared by 5 bases and J by 0 bases, with 7 bases between. CDR1 and CDR2 from the germline V gene are SGHVS and FQNEAQ. CDR3 length: 13 residues. The CDR3 nucleotides read TGTGCCAGCAGCAGGATGATGAACACTGAAGCTTTCTTT. It encodes CASSRMMNTEAFF. Full variable domain (missing parts from reference TRBV7-8 and TRBJ1-1): GAGVSQSPRYKVAKRGQDVALRCDPISGHVSLFWYQQALGQGPEFLTYFQNEAQLDKSGLPSDRFFAERPEGSVSTLKIQRTQQEDSAVYLCASSRMMNTEAFFGQGTRLTVV.

A single count supports this clone. This chain joins TRBV4-1 and TRBJ2-7; 7 bases are a match to TRBD2. The V gene end was trimmed by 4 bases and the J gene end by 5 bases; junction bases not matched to a gene: 5. This CDR3 has 13 amino acids. Germline V gives CDR1 MGHRA, CDR2 YSYEKL. The CDR3 region is CASSLRTSDEQYF. The CDR3 DNA reads as TGCGCCAGCAGCCTCCGGACTAGTGACGAGCAGTACTTC.

V and J are TRBV18 and TRBJ2-7; a possible D gene is TRBD1 (6 bases). Germline V gene sequence: CDR1 KGHSH, CDR2 LQKENI. The germline V and J ends were trimmed by 5 bases and 6 bases, with 17 bases remaining between them. There are 14 residues in the CDR3. CDR3 DNA sequence: TGTGCCAGCTCATCGAGGGGGAAGTTCGGCGAGCAGTACTTC. Protein: CASSSRGKFGEQYF.

The CDR3 sequence: CASSPHPTSGKNIQYF. The CDR3 region has the DNA TGTGCCAGCAGCCCCCACCCAACTAGCGGCAAAAACATTCAGTACTTC. The chain joins TRBV9 to TRBJ2-4, with TRBD2 matching 8 bases. This CDR3 spans 16 amino acids. Per germline, CDR1 SGDLS and CDR2 YYNGEE. The junction had 9 bases not matched to a gene; V was cut back by 4 bases and J by 3 bases.

The V call is TRBV6-1, the J call TRBJ2-6; D uncertain. V was pared by 2 bases and J by 1 base, with 12 bases between. Germline lookup yields CDR1 MNHNS and CDR2 SASEGT. The CDR3 loop spans 17 amino acids. CDR3 nucleotides: TGTGCCAGCAGTGAATTCCAGGCCCAATCTGGGGCCAACGTCCTGACTTTC. Translation: CASSEFQAQSGANVLTF.

This sequence joins TRBV19 and TRBJ2-3; D unresolved. The CDR3 totals 11 residues. The V end was cut by 3 bases, the J end by 5 bases, with 3 bases between. Per germline, CDR1 LNHDA and CDR2 SQIVND (reference sequence). The CDR3 region has the DNA TGTGCCAGTAGTATCGGAGATACGCAGTATTTT. This gives the protein CASSIGDTQYF.

The chain couples TRBV5-1 to TRBJ1-2; 7 bases are shared with TRBD1. Looked up from germline, CDR1 is SGHRS and CDR2 is YFSETQ. Trimming at V came to 2 bases and at J to 7 bases, leaving 5 bases not matched to a gene. The length of the CDR3 is 13 residues. The CDR3 is CASSLPDRSGYTF. CDR3 nucleotide sequence: TGCGCCAGCAGCTTACCGGACAGGTCTGGCTACACCTTC.